This T cell receptor beta chain comes out of a study of brain T cells in children with intractable seizures. Noted time point: blood from clinic visit 5 months post-surgery; TSC patient then seizure free. Surgery cases with the highest brain T cell transcript signatures were chosen for sequencing. The CDR3 totals 14 residues. Looked up from germline, CDR1 is MNHEY and CDR2 is SVGAGI. Trimming cost V 2 bases and J 10 bases, with 14 bases left between them. Libraries were prepared by immunoSEQ multiplex PCR; TCRdb keeps only in-frame clonotypes and omits some of them. The table lists 300,000 to 400,000 clones, about 93% of them singletons. This clone is a singleton in its sample.

V is TRBV6-5 and J is TRBJ1-4; D is ambiguous. The clonotype comes from a boy under three years old with tuberous sclerosis and intractable seizures. The specimen comprised peripheral blood, sampled 4 to 5 months after surgery. The CDR3 bases are TGTGCCAGCAGTTACGGCACGATTAGAGGAAAACTGTTTTTT. It specifies CASSYGTIRGKLFF.